A single sample is the source of the 25 T cell receptor beta chains below, sequenced in a study of graft-versus-host responses after intestinal transplantation. Generated by immunoSEQ multiplex PCR, the TCRdb table keeps only in-frame clones and is missing some. The data show over 15,000 clones, with 35% to 40% seen just once and roughly 2% held by the top ten. The sequenced sample was alloreactive CD4+ T cells from a mixed lymphocyte reaction culture, obtained before transplantation. Stated subset: CFSE-low proliferating T cells sorted from approximately 6-day pre-transplant mixed lymphocyte reaction (GvH or HvG direction). Receptors were obtained from a human patient who was an organ donor for intestinal transplantation.

The rearrangement joins TRBV7-6 to TRBJ2-2; possibly TRBD2 for D (6 bases). The CDR3 has 14 residues. The V end was cut by 1 base, the J end by 5 bases, with 8 bases between. Per germline, CDR1 SGHVS and CDR2 FNYEAQ. CDR3 sequence reads: CASSLVLATGELFF. CDR3 DNA sequence: TGTGCCAGCAGCTTAGTACTAGCTACCGGGGAGCTGTTTTTT.

The chain joins TRBV5-4 to TRBJ2-1; 10 bases map to TRBD2. V was clipped by 8 bases and J by 7 bases; unmatched bases: 15. Germline loops: CDR1 SGHNT, CDR2 YYREEE (reference sequence). The CDR3 is 16 residues long. This CDR3 reads CARSMEREGRGNEQFF. The CDR3 region has the DNA TGTGCCAGAAGCATGGAGCGGGAGGGCCGGGGGAATGAGCAGTTCTTC.

The rearrangement joins TRBV9 to TRBJ2-1, with a possible D match to TRBD2 (6 bases). V dropped 4 bases and J dropped 4 bases, with 12 bases sitting between them. Germline CDR1 SGDLS, CDR2 YYNGEE. The CDR3 has 14 amino acids. The CDR3 spells CASSSGTGYNEQFF. The CDR3 DNA is TGTGCCAGCAGCTCCGGGACTGGTTACAATGAGCAGTTCTTC.

There are a few counts of this clone. The chain employs TRBV5-1 and TRBJ1-2; 8 bases are shared with TRBD1. V was pared by 1 base and J by 0 bases, with 5 bases of the junction left unmatched. The CDR3 extends over 16 amino acids. CDR1 is SGHRS, CDR2 YFSETQ, per germline. The CDR3: CASSLRRTGTNYGYTF. The CDR3 bases are TGCGCCAGCAGCTTGCGTCGGACAGGGACTAACTATGGCTACACCTTC.

The chain uses TRBV5-1 and TRBJ1-1; no reliable D call. V lost 7 bases, J lost 7 bases, and 11 bases lay in between. CDR3 length: 11 amino acids. Germline lookup yields CDR1 SGHRS and CDR2 YFSETQ. Here the CDR3 reads CASAREGEAFF. As DNA, the CDR3 is TGCGCCAGCGCGAGGGAGGGTGAAGCTTTCTTT.

The chain uses TRBV19 and TRBJ2-1, with 9 bases aligning to TRBD2. CDR1 and CDR2 from the germline V gene are LNHDA and SQIVND (reference sequence). The CDR3 runs 17 residues. V lost 4 bases, J lost 0 bases, and 7 bases stayed unmatched. The CDR3 here is CASSRALAGSSYNEQFF. The CDR3 nucleotides read TGTGCCAGTAGTAGGGCCCTAGCGGGAAGCTCCTACAATGAGCAGTTCTTC.

The rearrangement links TRBV5-1 to TRBJ2-7, with 8 bases aligning to TRBD2. Germline lookup yields CDR1 SGHRS and CDR2 YFSETQ. With 3 bases clipped from V and 3 bases from J, the junction kept 8 bases outside the gene matches. This CDR3 comprises 15 residues. The CDR3 DNA reads as TGCGCCAGCAGCTCGACGCCGGGACTAGGCTACGAGCAGTACTTC. Translation: CASSSTPGLGYEQYF.

Turning to this clone: Relative to the germline gene, one junction end is altered; a read error may explain this. J is TRBJ2-5 and V is TRBV5-3, with D tentatively TRBD2 (6 bases). TRBV5-3 is treated as an ORF (open reading frame) with a function not yet certain. The CDR3 covers 14 residues. In DNA form, the CDR3 reads TGTGCCAGCAGCTCGGTCGGGAGTACAGAGACCCAGTACTTC. It translates to CASSSVGSTETQYF.

The CDR3 here is CASSFLGNYGYTF. As DNA, the CDR3 is TGTGCCAGCAGTTTCCTCGGGAACTATGGCTACACCTTC. The chain has TRBV2 and TRBJ1-2, with D uncertain. Germline lookup yields CDR1 SNHLY and CDR2 FYNNEI. With 5 bases removed from V and 2 bases from J, the gap between germline ends came to 9 bases. The CDR3 is 13 amino acids.

The rearrangement uses TRBV18 and TRBJ2-7, with TRBD1 matching 7 bases. The trim removed 3 bases at V and 6 bases at J, leaving 8 bases unmatched. Germline V gene lookup returns CDR1 KGHSH and CDR2 LQKENI. This CDR3 has 14 residues. CDR3 DNA sequence: TGTGCCAGCTCACCGGTGACAGGGAGTCGCGAGCAGTACTTC. Protein sequence: CASSPVTGSREQYF.

This clone showed up just a few times. The V and J genes are TRBV29-1 and TRBJ2-7; D ambiguous. The CDR3 totals 14 residues. Trimming pared 6 bases from V and 2 bases from J, leaving 17 bases between. Per germline, CDR1 SQVTM and CDR2 ANQGSEA. The chain's CDR3 is CSVLFQIGPYEQYF. In DNA form, the CDR3 reads TGCAGCGTCCTCTTTCAAATAGGGCCCTACGAGCAGTACTTC.

The chain employs TRBV4-3 and TRBJ2-5; TRBD1 might be the D (5 bases). The CDR3 extends over 13 amino acids. Germline loops: CDR1 LGHNA, CDR2 YSLEER. Trimming took off 2 bases at V and 4 bases at J, with 8 bases between the two ends. CDR3 region: CASSQTGLETQYF. The DNA of the CDR3 is TGCGCCAGCAGCCAAACAGGCTTAGAGACCCAGTACTTC.

A note on this clone: A much larger clonotype is one base distant, so this may be a read error. The rearrangement joins TRBV6-6 to TRBJ1-5; D not certain. Germline V CDR1 and CDR2: MNHNY, SVGAGI (reference sequence). The CDR3 runs 12 residues. In nucleotides, the CDR3 is TGTGCCAGCAGTTACTCAGATCAGTCCCAGCATTTT. Translation: CASSYSDQSQHF.

The chain uses TRBV19 and TRBJ1-5, with D uncertain. CDR3 length: 16 amino acids. The V and J ends lost 4 bases and 1 base respectively, with 14 bases between them. Germline V gene sequence: CDR1 LNHDA, CDR2 SQIVND (reference sequence). CDR3 amino acids: CASSRLQFTSNQPQHF. CDR3 DNA: TGTGCCAGTAGTAGATTGCAATTTACGAGCAATCAGCCCCAGCATTTT.

This chain's CDR3 is CASSTHFRGPNTEAFF. In nucleotides, the CDR3 is TGTGCCAGTAGTACCCACTTCCGGGGCCCGAACACTGAAGCTTTCTTT. The V and J genes are TRBV19 and TRBJ1-1; tentative D call: TRBD1 (5 bases). From germline, CDR1 is LNHDA and CDR2 SQIVND (reference sequence). V lost 4 bases to trimming and J lost 1 base, with 16 bases between them. This CDR3 region has 16 residues.

The chain employs TRBV29-1 and TRBJ2-3, with 12 bases matching TRBD2. V lost 4 bases, J lost 0 bases, and 2 bases stayed unmatched. The CDR3 loop spans 15 amino acids. Germline V gene lookup returns CDR1 SQVTM and CDR2 ANQGSEA. CDR3 loop: CSVVLAGGSTDTQYF. The DNA of the CDR3 is TGCAGCGTTGTGCTAGCGGGAGGGAGCACAGATACGCAGTATTTT.

This chain uses TRBV11-3 with TRBJ1-2, with 8 bases aligning to TRBD1. V dropped 5 bases and J dropped 8; count of bases not matched to a gene: 7. The CDR3 sequence is 13 residues long. CDR1 is SGHNT and CDR2 is YENEEA in the germline V gene. The CDR3, as DNA: TGTGCCAGCAGCACGGACAGGGCGTGGGGCTACACCTTC. It translates to CASSTDRAWGYTF.

There are a few counts of this clone. J is TRBJ2-7 and V is TRBV30, with 10 bases fitting TRBD1. The CDR3 is 18 amino acids. Germline V gene data show CDR1 as GTSNPN and CDR2 as SVGIG (reference sequence). The junction had 15 bases not matched to a gene; V was cut back by 2 bases and J by 2 bases. CDR3 coding DNA: TGTGCCTGGAGTCGGCGGGACAGGGGAATCGGCGGAACCTACGAGCAGTACTTC. Protein: CAWSRRDRGIGGTYEQYF.

Of note for this clone: No DNA is shown, since the ends of the CDR3 on it are uncertain; the CDR3 is the one TCRdb lists. V usage is TRBV21-1 and J usage is TRBJ2-7; the D call TRBD1 from the table was never checked on the DNA. TRBV21-1 is flagged as a pseudogene. The CDR3 has 16 residues if both end residues are counted. CDR3 loop: CASSVRVGEGTDEQYF.

This clone has only a few counts. The chain carries TRBV2 and TRBJ2-3; D uncertain. Germline assignment: CDR1 SNHLY and CDR2 FYNNEI. Deletions cut 2 bases from V and 2 bases from J, with 8 bases between. There are 14 residues in the CDR3. CDR3 sequence reads: CASSESVFTDTQYF. CDR3 in DNA: TGTGCCAGCAGTGAATCCGTATTCACAGATACGCAGTATTTT.

The gene calls are TRBV2 and TRBJ2-7; either TRBD1 or TRBD2 may supply D (6 bases each). Trimming stripped 6 bases from V and 3 bases from J, with 15 bases between. The germline gives CDR1 SNHLY, CDR2 FYNNEI. The CDR3 runs 14 residues. The CDR3 coding sequence is TGTGCCAGCAGGGAGGGGGGCCACCTCTACGAGCAGTACTTC. It is translated as CASREGGHLYEQYF.

The chain carries TRBV6-5 and TRBJ1-2, with unresolved D. CDR3 size: 13 residues. CDR1 is MNHEY, CDR2 SVGAGI, per germline. V was pared by 0 bases and J by 4 bases, with 6 bases between. The CDR3 DNA is TGTGCCAGCAGTTACTCGGCGGGCTATGGCTACACCTTC. Its translation is CASSYSAGYGYTF.

The rearrangement links TRBV6-9 to TRBJ2-7; 7 nucleotides agree with TRBD2. Germline loops: CDR1 MNHGY, CDR2 SVAAGI. With 5 bases clipped from V and 6 bases from J, the junction kept 13 bases outside the gene matches. The CDR3 consists of 15 residues. CDR3 residues: CASSEGPGTILEQYF. As DNA, the CDR3 is TGTGCCAGCAGTGAAGGGCCAGGGACTATACTCGAGCAGTACTTC.

V usage is TRBV2 and J usage is TRBJ1-5, with TRBD1 identical over 9 bases. The CDR3 is made up of 14 amino acids. V was clipped by 4 bases and J by 6 bases; unmatched bases: 4. Germline CDR1 SNHLY, CDR2 FYNNEI. The CDR3 sequence: CASSVQGAIQPQHF. CDR3 coding DNA: TGTGCCAGCAGTGTACAGGGGGCAATTCAGCCCCAGCATTTT.

In its sample, this clone was seen a few times. One end of the junction is discordant with germline, which a read error may explain. CDR3 coding DNA: TGTGCCAGCAGCCAAGAACGGTCGGATACGCAGTATTTT. This encodes CASSQERSDTQYF. The V gene is TRBV4-1, the J gene TRBJ2-3; D remains ambiguous. There are 13 residues in the CDR3. Germline values: CDR1 MGHRA, CDR2 YSYEKL.